Sequencing of this TCR beta chain was carried out in a study of T-cell reconstitution after alpha-beta-depleted transplantation in children. As regards this clonotype: It may be a read error: a sequence one base away is much more abundant.

This CDR3 spans 17 amino acids. Per the germline V gene, CDR1 is DFQATT and CDR2 is SNEGSKA (reference sequence). The library targeted TCRbeta and was prepared with unique molecular identifiers. Using its own MiXCR run on the PCR reads, TCRdb lists one record per CDR3 protein. The sample has some 76,000 distinct CDR3 sequences, 11% seen once. This specimen was PBMCs, taken before TCRalphabeta/CD19-depleted stem cell transplant. The receptor's source is a boy younger than 18 with acute myeloid leukemia, due to receive a stem cell transplant. The genes are TRBV20-1 and TRBJ2-3; the D gene is possibly TRBD2 (5 bases). The CDR3 nucleotides read TGCTGTGCTGGACCTATTGGAGGTTACTCTAGCACAGATACGCAGTATTTT. Its translation: CCAGPIGGYSSTDTQYF.